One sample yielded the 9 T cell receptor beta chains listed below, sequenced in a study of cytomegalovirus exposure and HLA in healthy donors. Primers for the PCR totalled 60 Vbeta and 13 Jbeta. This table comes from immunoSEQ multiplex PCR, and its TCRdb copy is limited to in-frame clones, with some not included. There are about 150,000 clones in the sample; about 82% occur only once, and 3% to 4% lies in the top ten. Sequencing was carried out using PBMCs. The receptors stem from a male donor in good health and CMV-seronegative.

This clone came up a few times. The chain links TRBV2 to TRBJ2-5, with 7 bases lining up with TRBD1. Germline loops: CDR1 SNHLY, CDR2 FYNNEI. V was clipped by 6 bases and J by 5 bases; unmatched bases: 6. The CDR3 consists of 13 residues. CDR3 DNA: TGTGCCAGCAGCGACGACAGGGCGGAGACCCAGTACTTC. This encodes CASSDDRAETQYF.

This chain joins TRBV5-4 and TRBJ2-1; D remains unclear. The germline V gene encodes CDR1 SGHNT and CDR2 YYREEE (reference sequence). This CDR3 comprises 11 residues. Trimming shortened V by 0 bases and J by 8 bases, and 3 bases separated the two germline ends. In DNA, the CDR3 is TGTGCCAGCAGCTTGGCCTATGAGCAGTTCTTC. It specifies CASSLAYEQFF. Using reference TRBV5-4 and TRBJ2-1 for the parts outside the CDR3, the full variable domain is ETGVTQSPTHLIKTRGQQVTLRCSSQSGHNTVSWYQQALGQGPQFIFQYYREEENGRGNFPPRFSGLQFPNYSSELNVNALELDDSALYLCASSLAYEQFFGPGTRLTVL.

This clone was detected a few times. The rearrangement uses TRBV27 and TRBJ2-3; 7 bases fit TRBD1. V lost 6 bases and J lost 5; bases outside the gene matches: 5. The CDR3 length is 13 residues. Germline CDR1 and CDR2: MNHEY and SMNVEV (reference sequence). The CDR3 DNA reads TGTGCCAGCAGAGACAGGGTAGGAGATACGCAGTATTTT. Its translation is CASRDRVGDTQYF.

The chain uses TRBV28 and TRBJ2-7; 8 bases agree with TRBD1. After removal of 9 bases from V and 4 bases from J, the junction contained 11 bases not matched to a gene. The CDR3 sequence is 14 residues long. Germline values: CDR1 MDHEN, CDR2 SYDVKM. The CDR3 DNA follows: TGTGCCAGTGGGGGACGGACAGGGTGGTACGAGCAGTACTTC. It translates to CASGGRTGWYEQYF.

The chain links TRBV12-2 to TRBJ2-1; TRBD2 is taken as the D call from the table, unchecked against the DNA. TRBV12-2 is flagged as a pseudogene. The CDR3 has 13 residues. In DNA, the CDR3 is TGTGCAAGTCTGACGGGCTCCTACAATGAGCAGTTCTTC. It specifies CASLTGSYNEQFF.

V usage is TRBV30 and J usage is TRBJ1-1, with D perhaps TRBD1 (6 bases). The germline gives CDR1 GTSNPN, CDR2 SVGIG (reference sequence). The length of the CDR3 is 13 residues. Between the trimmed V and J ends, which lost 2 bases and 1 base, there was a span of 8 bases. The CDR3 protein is CAWSRDTNTEAFF. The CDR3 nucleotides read TGTGCCTGGAGTAGGGACACGAACACTGAAGCTTTCTTT.

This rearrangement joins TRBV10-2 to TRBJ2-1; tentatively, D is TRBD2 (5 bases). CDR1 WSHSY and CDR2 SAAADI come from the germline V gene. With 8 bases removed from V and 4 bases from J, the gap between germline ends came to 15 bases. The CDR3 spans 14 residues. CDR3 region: CASVAETGYNEQFF. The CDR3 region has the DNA TGCGCCAGCGTTGCTGAAACGGGGTACAATGAGCAGTTCTTC.

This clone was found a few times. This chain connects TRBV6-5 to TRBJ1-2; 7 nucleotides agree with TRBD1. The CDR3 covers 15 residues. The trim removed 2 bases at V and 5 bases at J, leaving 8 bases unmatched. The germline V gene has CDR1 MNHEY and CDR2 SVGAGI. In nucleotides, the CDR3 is TGTGCCAGCAGTTACCTAACCGGGACAGCGTATGGCTACACCTTC. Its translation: CASSYLTGTAYGYTF.

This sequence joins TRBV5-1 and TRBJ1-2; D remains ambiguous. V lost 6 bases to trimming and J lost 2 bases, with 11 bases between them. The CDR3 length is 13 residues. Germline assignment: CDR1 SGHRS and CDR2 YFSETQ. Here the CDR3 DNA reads TGCGCCAGCACTACTCAGGAAAACTATGGCTACACCTTC. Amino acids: CASTTQENYGYTF.